This TCR beta chain derives from a study of blood T cell repertoires in COVID-19 (dated by TCRdb to the early 2020s). About the study as a whole: Samples covering the acute and convalescent phases of COVID-19 were provided by collaborators in the United States, Italy and Spain. The prospective study material was composed of cDNA or gDNA derived from T cells, B-cell-depleted T cells, or PBMCs. Subjects who had been exposed to COVID-19, were actively infected with it, or had recovered from it provided the deeply sampled blood TCRbeta repertoires that made up the dataset. The repertoires were released in a freely available public database intended as a resource for research on the immune response to SARS-CoV-2. Samples came from the ongoing ImmuneRACE study (first 160 participants) plus 1,254 subjects from 6 global collaborators. The sample metadata nearly always contained a de-identified subject ID, COVID-19 status, age in years and sex. Where available, HLA class I and class II types were obtained from metadata supplied by the sample provider rather than from assay-based typing.

To note about this clone: The antigen this receptor binds is unknown. The sample holds no much larger clone one base away, and base qualities are not on file.

Findings and caveats that apply to the study as a whole: The quantity of clinical and demographic metadata differed by source and by participant and was supplied without curation.

The immunoSEQ Assay, a bias-controlled multiplex PCR, was used to amplify TCRbeta CDR3 regions from genomic DNA. Under the source paper's analysis protocol: The number of nucleated cells in each sample was estimated from the amplification of reference gene primers within the assay. To quantify the absolute abundance of each unique TCRbeta CDR3 rearrangement, sequence reads were collapsed and filtered. Productive Simpson clonality was computed per sample as the square root of Simpson's diversity index over productive rearrangements. TCRdb took over this immuneACCESS table, retaining in-frame rearrangements with V and J assigned. Such tables are incomplete; in checked studies, under half of the missing clones stem from an unresolved V gene, and the remainder is unexplained. Clone size and the V and J calls come from that table; the DNA yielded D and trimming. Recorded for this sample are approximately 210,000 clones; 94% of them occurred a single time. The biggest ten clones account for about 0.76% of the sample.

One collaborating source in Seattle enrolled patients during active infection and followed them longitudinally through the course of disease. Each collaborating institution followed its own protocols to collect whole blood in K2EDTA tubes. For TCRbeta analysis, collaborators shipped samples in one of three forms: frozen whole blood, isolated PBMCs, or DNA extracted from either of those sample types. Inclusive of the bounding cysteine and phenylalanine, the CDR3 is 15 residues long. Only the CDR3 portion is preserved as DNA: 45 bases, with reading frame beginning at the first base. The V end loses 3 bases and the J end loses 0 bases, and a stretch of 10 bases separates them. Via the germline V gene (reference sequence), CDR1 is MNHEY and CDR2 SMNVEV.

Recombination linked TRBV27 to TRBJ2-3; a tentative D call is TRBD1 (5 bases match). Sample: peripheral blood. The receptor comes from a man aged 30-40 years with COVID-19, enrolled during active disease. Read as DNA, the sequence is TGTGCCAGCAGTTTCAATGGGGCTAGCACAGATACGCAGTATTTT. Translated, it gives CASSFNGASTDTQYF.